Each of the 8 T cell receptor beta chains below was sequenced from the same sample in a study of CD8 T cells in Susac syndrome. RNA, at about 0.45 to 1 ug, was reverse transcribed with random hexamers. MiXCR, run by TCRdb on the immunoSEQ multiplex PCR reads, gives a single entry per CDR3 protein. The table shows around 170,000 distinct CDR3 sequences, with approximately 96% occurring only once. The sample consisted of CD4+ T cells from PBMCs. All receptors derive from a human donor with Susac syndrome.

The genes are TRBV2 and TRBJ2-5; D is undetermined. V was trimmed by 6 bases and J by 3 bases, leaving 11 bases between them. Germline lookup yields CDR1 SNHLY and CDR2 FYNNEI. The CDR3 runs 13 residues. For the CDR3, the DNA is TGTGCCAGCAGACGAGGCCCTGAAGAGACCCAGTACTTC. It encodes CASRRGPEETQYF. The whole variable domain, filled in from reference TRBV2 and TRBJ2-5, reads EPEVTQTPSHQVTQMGQEVILRCVPISNHLYFYWYRQILGQKVEFLVSFYNNEISEKSEIFDDQFSVERPDGSNFTLKIRSTKLEDSAMYFCASRRGPEETQYFGPGTRLLVL.

The chain combines TRBV30 with TRBJ2-5; 10 bases fit TRBD1. Germline-derived CDR1 and CDR2 are GTSNPN and SVGIG (reference sequence). V dropped 6 bases and J dropped 5; count of bases not matched to a gene: 9. This CDR3 region has 14 residues. CDR3 sequence reads: CACPGTGVRETQYF. The CDR3 coding sequence is TGTGCCTGCCCGGGGACAGGGGTTCGGGAGACCCAGTACTTC.

The chain employs TRBV3-1 and TRBJ2-2, with TRBD2 matching 10 bases. The trim removed 7 bases at V and 1 base at J, leaving 15 bases unmatched. The germline V gene encodes CDR1 LGHDT and CDR2 YNNKEL (reference sequence). The CDR3 has 19 residues. CDR3 region: CASIANIPSGGGNTGELFF. The CDR3 DNA is TGTGCCAGCATCGCCAATATACCTAGCGGGGGAGGGAACACCGGGGAGCTGTTTTTT. The variable domain in full, with the rest retrieved from reference TRBV3-1 and TRBJ2-2, is DTAVSQTPKYLVTQMGNDKSIKCEQNLGHDTMYWYKQDSKKFLKIMFSYNNKELIINETVPNRFSPKSPDKAHLNLHINSLELGDSAVYFCASIANIPSGGGNTGELFFGEGSRLTVL.

The J gene is TRBJ1-1, the V gene TRBV12-3 or TRBV12-4; D unclear. V shed 1 base and J shed 8 bases, with 8 bases lying between them. The CDR3 spans 12 residues. The CDR3 is CASSLGAREAFF. As DNA, the CDR3 is TGTGCCAGCAGTTTAGGGGCCAGGGAAGCTTTCTTT.

The rearrangement uses TRBV20-1 and TRBJ2-3, with TRBD2 as a possible D gene (6 bases). Looked up from germline, CDR1 is DFQATT and CDR2 is SNEGSKA (reference sequence). Trimming took off 0 bases at V and 2 bases at J, with 12 bases between the two ends. This CDR3 spans 15 amino acids. The chain's CDR3 is CSARDPAGSTDTQYF. The DNA for the CDR3 is TGCAGTGCTAGAGATCCGGCGGGGTCCACAGATACGCAGTATTTT.

The V and J genes are TRBV7-9 and TRBJ2-1; D could derive from TRBD1 or TRBD2 (6 bases each). CDR3 length: 17 residues. V lost 1 base, J lost 8 bases, and 21 bases lay in between. Germline V gene lookup returns CDR1 SEHNR and CDR2 FQNEAQ (reference sequence). The chain's CDR3 is CASSLVAGPPGADEQFF. In DNA form, the CDR3 reads TGTGCCAGCAGCTTAGTAGCCGGGCCACCGGGGGCTGATGAGCAGTTCTTC. The variable domain in full, with the rest retrieved from reference TRBV7-9 and TRBJ2-1, is DTGVSQNPRHKITKRGQNVTFRCDPISEHNRLYWYRQTLGQGPEFLTYFQNEAQLEKSRLLSDRFSAERPKGSFSTLEIQRTEQGDSAMYLCASSLVAGPPGADEQFFGPGTRLTVL.

This sequence joins TRBV9 and TRBJ2-2; 7 bases map to TRBD1. J was trimmed by 3 bases and V by 2 bases; bases with no gene match: 4. The CDR3 is 15 amino acids. CDR1 and CDR2 from the germline V gene are SGDLS and YYNGEE. CDR3 nucleotides: TGTGCCAGCAGCGTCCGAGGGGGCCACACCGGGGAGCTGTTTTTT. The encoded protein is CASSVRGGHTGELFF.

The chain recombines TRBV5-6 with TRBJ2-7; D unresolved. Germline V gene sequence: CDR1 SGHDT, CDR2 YYEEEE. This CDR3 has 11 amino acids. V lost 0 bases, J lost 9 bases, and 7 bases lay in between. The CDR3 spells CASSLGHGQYF. As DNA, the CDR3 is TGTGCCAGCAGCTTGGGACACGGGCAGTACTTC. The whole variable domain, remainder taken from reference TRBV5-6 and TRBJ2-7, is DAGVTQSPTHLIKTRGQQVTLRCSPKSGHDTVSWYQQALGQGPQFIFQYYEEEERQRGNFPDRFSGHQFPNYSSELNVNALLLGDSALYLCASSLGHGQYFGPGTRLTVT.